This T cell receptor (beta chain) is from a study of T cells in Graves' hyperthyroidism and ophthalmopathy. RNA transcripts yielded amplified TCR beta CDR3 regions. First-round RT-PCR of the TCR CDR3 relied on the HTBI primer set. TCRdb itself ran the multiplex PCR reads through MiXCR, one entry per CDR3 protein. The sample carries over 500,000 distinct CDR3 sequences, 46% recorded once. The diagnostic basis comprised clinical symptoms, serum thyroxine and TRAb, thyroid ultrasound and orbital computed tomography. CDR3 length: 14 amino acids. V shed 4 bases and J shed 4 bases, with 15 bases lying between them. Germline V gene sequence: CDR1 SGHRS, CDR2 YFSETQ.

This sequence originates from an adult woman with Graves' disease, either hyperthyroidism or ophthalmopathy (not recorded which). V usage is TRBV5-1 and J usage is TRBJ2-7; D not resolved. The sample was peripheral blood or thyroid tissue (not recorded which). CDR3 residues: CASSPVGPTYEQYF. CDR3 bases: TGCGCCAGCAGCCCAGTCGGACCTACTTACGAGCAGTACTTC. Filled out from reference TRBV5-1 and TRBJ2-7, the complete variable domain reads KAGVTQTPRYLIKTRGQQVTLSCSPISGHRSVSWYQQTPGQGLQFLFEYFSETQRNKGNFPGRFSGRQFSNSRSEMNVSTLELGDSALYLCASSPVGPTYEQYFGPGTRLTVT.